A selection of T cell receptor beta chains follows, all from one sample in a study of somatic mutations in cytotoxic T cells in rheumatoid arthritis. Generated by immunoSEQ multiplex PCR, the TCRdb table keeps only in-frame clones and is missing some. The sample shows over 15,000 clones, roughly two thirds of them seen only once. Sequencing used CD8+ T cells sorted from blood. The receptors derive from an adult with rheumatoid arthritis. Both conserved end residues are part of each CDR3. D genes are given only for firm matches. Clone sizes are given selectively: once, few, many, or a class where the clone is expanded.

D	V	size	J	CDR3	DNA
TRBD1	TRBV6-5	few	TRBJ2-7	CASSNRGLEQYF	TGTGCCAGCAGTAACAGGGGGCTTGAGCAGTACTTC
NA	TRBV5-4	NA	TRBJ2-3	CASSFTGDSTDTQYF	TGTGCCAGCAGCTTCACCGGGGATAGCACAGATACGCAGTATTTT
NA	TRBV4-2	NA	TRBJ1-4	CASSQDLRVIEKLFF	TGTGCCAGCAGCCAAGATCTGAGGGTTATTGAAAAACTGTTTTTT
NA	TRBV19	NA	TRBJ1-5	CASSTGFGYQPQHF	TGTGCCAGTAGTACAGGGTTCGGCTATCAGCCCCAGCATTTT
TRBD2	TRBV29-1	NA	TRBJ2-5	CSVEDNSPAGRETQYF	TGCAGCGTTGAAGATAATAGCCCAGCGGGACGGGAGACCCAGTACTTC
TRBD2	TRBV28	NA	TRBJ2-3	CASSFLADSTDTQYF	TGTGCCAGCAGTTTTCTAGCGGATAGCACAGATACGCAGTATTTT
NA	TRBV18	few	TRBJ2-5	CASSPGERRGETQYF	TGTGCCAGCTCACCCGGGGAGAGGAGGGGAGAGACCCAGTACTTC
TRBD2	TRBV28	NA	TRBJ2-3	CASLLTIAGGTDTQYF	TGTGCCAGCCTACTTACCATAGCGGGGGGCACAGATACGCAGTATTTT
TRBD1	TRBV7-9	NA	TRBJ2-1	CASSAPGQNNEQFF	TGTGCCAGCAGCGCACCGGGACAGAACAATGAGCAGTTCTTC
NA	TRBV7-9	NA	TRBJ2-6	CASSLVGYVLTF	TGTGCCAGCAGCTTAGTGGGGTACGTCCTGACTTTC
NA	TRBV30	NA	TRBJ1-4	CAWAHENNEKLFF	TGTGCCTGGGCACACGAGAATAACGAAAAACTGTTTTTT
TRBD2	TRBV4-3	NA	TRBJ2-5	CASSQDRGLAGVGETQYF	TGCGCCAGCAGCCAAGATCGGGGACTAGCGGGGGTTGGGGAGACCCAGTACTTC
NA	TRBV10-2	NA	TRBJ2-2	CASTLVNTGELFF	TGCGCCAGCACCCTAGTCAACACCGGGGAGCTGTTTTTT
NA	TRBV6-6	NA	TRBJ1-4	CASSYDRTPNEKLFF	TGTGCCAGCAGTTACGACAGAACTCCTAATGAAAAACTGTTTTTT
NA	TRBV12-5	NA	TRBJ2-1	CASGRPNYNEQFF	TGTGCTAGTGGTAGACCTAACTACAATGAGCAGTTCTTC
NA	TRBV27	NA	TRBJ1-4	CASSFVTAEKLFF	TGTGCCAGCAGTTTTGTGACCGCTGAAAAACTGTTTTTT
NA	TRBV29-1	NA	TRBJ2-7	CSVGREYYEQYF	TGCAGCGTTGGCAGGGAATACTACGAGCAGTACTTC
TRBD1	TRBV7-9	once	TRBJ2-7	CASSPPLGQANRAQYF	TGTGCCAGCAGCCCCCCGCTGGGACAGGCGAACAGAGCCCAGTACTTC
NA	TRBV29-1	few	TRBJ2-5	CSVEGGSYQETQYF	TGCAGCGTTGAGGGCGGATCGTACCAAGAGACCCAGTACTTC
NA	TRBV7-3	NA	TRBJ2-7	CASSLTPGAYEQYF	TGTGCCAGCAGCTTAACGCCAGGTGCCTACGAGCAGTACTTC
NA	TRBV6-1	few	TRBJ2-1	CASSVQEYNEQFF	TGTGCCAGCTCAGTACAGGAATACAATGAGCAGTTCTTC
NA	TRBV2	medium-sized	TRBJ2-6	CASSAPGSGANVLTF	TGTGCCAGCAGCGCTCCAGGCTCTGGGGCCAACGTCCTGACTTTC
NA	TRBV11-3	NA	TRBJ2-2	CASSYLSGGGELFF	TGTGCCAGCAGCTACCTATCGGGTGGCGGGGAGCTGTTTTTT
NA	TRBV7-6	NA	TRBJ1-2	CASSFSGDPNYGYTF	TGTGCCAGCAGCTTTTCTGGGGACCCTAACTATGGCTACACCTTC
NA	TRBV5-1	NA	TRBJ2-7	CASSFASSYEQYF	TGCGCCAGCAGCTTTGCCAGCTCCTACGAGCAGTACTTC
NA	TRBV7-8	NA	TRBJ1-3	CASALTEGGNTIYF	TGTGCCAGCGCATTAACCGAGGGTGGAAACACCATATATTTT
NA	TRBV7-2	NA	TRBJ2-5	CASSYSWGIQETQYF	TGTGCCAGCAGTTACTCATGGGGGATACAAGAGACCCAGTACTTC
NA	TRBV27	medium-sized	TRBJ1-1	CASSFQQGNTEAFF	TGTGCCAGCAGTTTTCAACAGGGAAACACTGAAGCTTTCTTT
NA	TRBV7-9	NA	TRBJ2-3	CASSLGLGTDTQYF	TGTGCCAGCAGCTTGGGGTTGGGGACAGATACGCAGTATTTT
TRBD2	TRBV7-9	NA	TRBJ2-5	CASSPDGRGLAKETQYF	TGTGCCAGCAGCCCGGATGGGAGGGGACTAGCGAAAGAGACCCAGTACTTC
NA	TRBV6-5	NA	TRBJ2-5	CASSYLLNGETQYF	TGTGCCAGCAGTTACTTACTCAATGGGGAGACCCAGTACTTC
NA	TRBV7-2	once	TRBJ2-1	CASSVYGGDYNEQFF	TGTGCCAGCAGCGTATACGGGGGAGACTACAATGAGCAGTTCTTC
TRBD1	TRBV5-6	NA	TRBJ1-2	CASSSLIRDREKANYGYTF	TGTGCCAGCAGCTCCTTGATCCGGGACAGGGAGAAAGCTAACTATGGCTACACCTTC
TRBD2	TRBV7-6	few	TRBJ2-7	CASSGILAGGPEQYF	TGTGCCAGCAGCGGGATACTAGCGGGGGGGCCAGAGCAGTACTTC
NA	TRBV21-1	NA	TRBJ1-4	CASEEKLFF	TGTGCCAGTGAGGAAAAACTGTTTTTT
NA	TRBV7-7	few	TRBJ2-5	CASSLLYTGRETQYF	TGTGCTAGCAGCTTACTCTACACCGGTAGGGAGACCCAGTACTTC
NA	TRBV9	NA	TRBJ1-1	CASSVEGTANTEAFF	TGTGCCAGCAGCGTGGAGGGGACTGCGAACACTGAAGCTTTCTTT
TRBD1	TRBV2	once	TRBJ2-7	CASGSGQGALYEQYF	TGTGCCAGCGGTTCCGGACAGGGGGCTTTGTACGAGCAGTACTTC
TRBD1	TRBV11-2	NA	TRBJ2-7	CASSLGDSPGREQYF	TGTGCCAGCAGCTTAGGGGACAGCCCAGGCCGGGAGCAGTACTTC
NA	TRBV9	few	TRBJ1-2	CASSPSRGDNENYGYTF	TGTGCCAGCAGCCCCTCGAGGGGGGACAACGAAAACTATGGCTACACCTTC
TRBD2	TRBV6-6	NA	TRBJ2-7	CASSATSWPPSEQYF	TGTGCCAGCAGTGCGACTAGCTGGCCCCCCTCCGAGCAGTACTTC
NA	TRBV6-5	NA	TRBJ2-1	CASSSGYNEQFF	TGTGCCAGCAGTTCCGGTTACAATGAGCAGTTCTTC
TRBD1	TRBV2	medium-sized	TRBJ1-4	CASRGQDATNEKLFF	TGTGCCAGCAGAGGACAGGACGCAACTAATGAAAAACTGTTTTTT
NA	TRBV4-1	few	TRBJ2-7	CASSQDDGNYEQYF	TGCGCCAGCAGCCAAGATGACGGCAACTACGAGCAGTACTTC
TRBD2	TRBV27	NA	TRBJ2-7	CASSLGASGTYEQYF	TGTGCCAGCAGTTTAGGGGCTAGCGGGACCTACGAGCAGTACTTC
TRBD1	TRBV7-9	NA	TRBJ2-7	CASSLSLGGTGGHYEQYF	TGTGCCAGCAGCTTATCGTTGGGGGGGACAGGGGGACACTACGAGCAGTACTTC
TRBD1	TRBV7-9	NA	TRBJ1-4	CASSSGQGYDEKLFF	TGTGCCAGCAGTTCCGGACAGGGGTACGATGAAAAACTGTTTTTT
TRBD1	TRBV5-6	NA	TRBJ2-4	CASSLGWTGGSKNIQYF	TGTGCCAGCAGCTTGGGGTGGACAGGGGGATCCAAAAACATTCAGTACTTC
TRBD1	TRBV2	NA	TRBJ2-7	CASSHGQGSYEQYF	TGTGCCAGCAGCCACGGACAGGGATCCTACGAGCAGTACTTC
NA	TRBV28	NA	TRBJ2-5	CASGSRQETQYF	TGTGCCAGCGGGTCGCGGCAAGAGACCCAGTACTTC
TRBD2	TRBV28	NA	TRBJ2-1	CASSPLSGTSGGGSYNEQFF	TGTGCCAGCAGCCCTTTATCCGGGACTAGCGGGGGGGGCTCCTACAATGAGCAGTTCTTC
NA	TRBV2	NA	TRBJ2-7	CASSEGAAYEQYF	TGTGCCAGCAGTGAGGGGGCAGCCTACGAGCAGTACTTC
NA	TRBV7-9	once	TRBJ2-2	CATPPNTGELFF	TGTGCCACCCCACCGAACACCGGGGAGCTGTTTTTT
NA	TRBV27	NA	TRBJ1-1	CASSLQGRTEAFF	TGTGCCAGCAGCCTGCAGGGACGCACTGAAGCTTTCTTT
NA	TRBV7-9	NA	TRBJ2-7	CASSNGVSSYEQYF	TGTGCCAGCAGCAATGGGGTGTCCAGCTACGAGCAGTACTTC
TRBD2	TRBV9	NA	TRBJ2-3	CASGSGGRDTQYF	TGTGCCAGCGGTAGCGGGGGGCGAGATACGCAGTATTTT
TRBD1	TRBV27	NA	TRBJ1-2	CASSPGGQAYGYTF	TGTGCCAGCAGTCCGGGGGGACAGGCCTATGGCTACACCTTC
NA	TRBV18	once	TRBJ2-3	CASSRPGRSTDTQYF	TGTGCCAGCTCCCGCCCGGGACGGAGCACAGATACGCAGTATTTT
NA	TRBV28	few	TRBJ2-7	CASSLSGGGEQYF	TGTGCCAGCAGTTTATCCGGGGGCGGCGAGCAGTACTTC